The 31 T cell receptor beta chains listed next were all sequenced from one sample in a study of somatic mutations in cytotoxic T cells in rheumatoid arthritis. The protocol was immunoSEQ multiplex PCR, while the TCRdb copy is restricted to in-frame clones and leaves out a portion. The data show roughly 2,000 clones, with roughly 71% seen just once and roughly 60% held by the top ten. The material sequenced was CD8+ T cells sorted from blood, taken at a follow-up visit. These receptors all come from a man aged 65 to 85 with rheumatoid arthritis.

CDR3 residues: CASSLGVPGLALQETQYF. The CDR3 DNA reads as TGTGCCAGCAGCTTAGGTGTTCCGGGACTAGCCCTACAAGAGACCCAGTACTTC. The genes are TRBV7-8 and TRBJ2-5; TRBD2 aligns across 9 bases. The V gene end was trimmed by 1 base and the J gene end by 2 bases; junction bases not matched to a gene: 11. The CDR3 length is 18 residues. Germline CDR1 reads SGHVS; CDR2 reads FQNEAQ. Together with reference TRBV7-8 and TRBJ2-5, the CDR3 gives the full variable domain: GAGVSQSPRYKVAKRGQDVALRCDPISGHVSLFWYQQALGQGPEFLTYFQNEAQLDKSGLPSDRFFAERPEGSVSTLKIQRTQQEDSAVYLCASSLGVPGLALQETQYFGPGTRLLVL.

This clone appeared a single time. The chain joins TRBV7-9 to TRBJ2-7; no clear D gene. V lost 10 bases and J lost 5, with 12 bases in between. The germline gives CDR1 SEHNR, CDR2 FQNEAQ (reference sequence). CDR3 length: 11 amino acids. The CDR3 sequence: CAISEVDEQYF. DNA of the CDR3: TGTGCCATTAGTGAAGTAGACGAGCAGTACTTC.

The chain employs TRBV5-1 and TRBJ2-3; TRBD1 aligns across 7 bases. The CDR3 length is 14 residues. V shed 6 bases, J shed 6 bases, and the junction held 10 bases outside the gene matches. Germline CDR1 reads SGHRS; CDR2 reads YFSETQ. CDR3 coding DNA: TGCGCCAGCACATGGACAGGCGTTTCGGATACGCAGTATTTT. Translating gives CASTWTGVSDTQYF.

This CDR3 is CASSLVAGRMGGDTEAFF. CDR3 nucleotides: TGTGCCAGCAGCTTAGTTGCAGGGCGCATGGGGGGGGACACTGAAGCTTTCTTT. The genes are TRBV7-6 and TRBJ1-1; a possible D gene is TRBD1 (5 bases). The length of the CDR3 is 18 residues. Trimming stripped 1 base from V and 3 bases from J, with 21 bases between. The germline V gene encodes CDR1 SGHVS and CDR2 FNYEAQ.

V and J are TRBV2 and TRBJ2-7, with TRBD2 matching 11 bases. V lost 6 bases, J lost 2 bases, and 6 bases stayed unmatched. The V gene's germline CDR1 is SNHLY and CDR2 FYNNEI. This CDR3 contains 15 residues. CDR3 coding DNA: TGTGCCAGCAGACCAACTAGCGGGAGTACCTACGAGCAGTACTTC. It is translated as CASRPTSGSTYEQYF.

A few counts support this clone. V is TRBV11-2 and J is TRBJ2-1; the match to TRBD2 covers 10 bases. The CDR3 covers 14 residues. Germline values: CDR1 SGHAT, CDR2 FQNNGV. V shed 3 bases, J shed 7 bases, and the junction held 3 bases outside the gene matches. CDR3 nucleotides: TGTGCCAGCAGCTTGGGACTAGCGATGAATGAGCAGTTCTTC. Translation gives CASSLGLAMNEQFF.

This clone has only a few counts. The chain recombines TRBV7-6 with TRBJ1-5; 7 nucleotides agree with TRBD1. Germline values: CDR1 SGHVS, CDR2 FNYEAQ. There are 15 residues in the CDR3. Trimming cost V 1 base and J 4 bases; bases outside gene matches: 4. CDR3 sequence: CASSLEQGRNQPQHF. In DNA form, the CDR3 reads TGTGCCAGCAGCTTAGAACAGGGGCGGAATCAGCCCCAGCATTTT.

CDR3 sequence: CASSSARSGQGRAYEQYF. CDR3 coding DNA: TGTGCCAGCAGTTCCGCCCGATCGGGACAGGGTAGGGCTTACGAGCAGTACTTC. This chain links TRBV27 with TRBJ2-7; 9 nucleotides agree with TRBD1. This CDR3 contains 18 residues. Trimming at V came to 4 bases and at J to 4 bases, leaving 17 bases not matched to a gene. From germline, CDR1 is MNHEY and CDR2 SMNVEV (reference sequence).

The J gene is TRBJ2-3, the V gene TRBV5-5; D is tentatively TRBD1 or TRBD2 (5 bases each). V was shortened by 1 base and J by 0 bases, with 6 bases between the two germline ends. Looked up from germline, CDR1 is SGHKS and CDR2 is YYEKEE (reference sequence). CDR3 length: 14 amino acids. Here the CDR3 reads CASSLWGSTDTQYF. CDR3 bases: TGTGCCAGCAGCTTGTGGGGGAGCACAGATACGCAGTATTTT.

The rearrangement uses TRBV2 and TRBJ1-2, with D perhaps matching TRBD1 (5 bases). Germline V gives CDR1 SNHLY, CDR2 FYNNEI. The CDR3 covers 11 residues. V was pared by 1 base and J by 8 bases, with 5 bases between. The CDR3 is CASSEGGGYTF. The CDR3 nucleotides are TGTGCCAGCAGTGAAGGGGGGGGCTACACCTTC.

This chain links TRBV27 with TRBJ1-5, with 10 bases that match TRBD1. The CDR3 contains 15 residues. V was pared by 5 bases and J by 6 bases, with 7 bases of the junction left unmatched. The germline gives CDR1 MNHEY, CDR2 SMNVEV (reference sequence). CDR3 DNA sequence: TGTGCCAGCAGTACCGGGACAGGGGTAGGTCAGCCCCAGCATTTT. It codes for CASSTGTGVGQPQHF.

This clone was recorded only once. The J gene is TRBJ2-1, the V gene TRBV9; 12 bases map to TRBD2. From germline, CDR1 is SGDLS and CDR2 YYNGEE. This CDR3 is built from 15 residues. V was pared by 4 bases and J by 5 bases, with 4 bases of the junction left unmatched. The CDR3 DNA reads TGTGCCAGCAGCTCAAGACTAGCGGGAGACAATGAGCAGTTCTTC. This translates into CASSSRLAGDNEQFF.

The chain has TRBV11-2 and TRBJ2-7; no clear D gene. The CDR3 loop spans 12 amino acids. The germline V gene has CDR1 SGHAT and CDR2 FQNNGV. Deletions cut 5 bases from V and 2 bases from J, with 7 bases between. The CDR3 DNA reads TGTGCCAGCAGCCGGGCGACCTACGAGCAGTACTTC. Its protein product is CASSRATYEQYF.

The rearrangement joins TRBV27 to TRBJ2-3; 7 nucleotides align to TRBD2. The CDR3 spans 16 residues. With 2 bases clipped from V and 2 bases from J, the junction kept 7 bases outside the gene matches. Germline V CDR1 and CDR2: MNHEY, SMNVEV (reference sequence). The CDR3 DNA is TGTGCCAGCAGTTTAAATATCGGGGGGACCACAGATACGCAGTATTTT. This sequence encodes CASSLNIGGTTDTQYF.

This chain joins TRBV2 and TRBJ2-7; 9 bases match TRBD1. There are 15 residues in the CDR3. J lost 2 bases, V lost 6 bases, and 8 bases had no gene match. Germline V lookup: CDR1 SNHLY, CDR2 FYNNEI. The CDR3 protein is CASSPLGQGPYEQYF. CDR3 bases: TGTGCCAGCAGCCCCTTGGGACAGGGCCCCTACGAGCAGTACTTC.

The CDR3 loop is CASSQVNSNYGYTF. CDR3 DNA sequence: TGCGCCAGCAGCCAGGTCAACTCTAACTATGGCTACACCTTC. The V gene is TRBV4-1, the J gene TRBJ1-2, with D uncertain. From germline, CDR1 is MGHRA and CDR2 YSYEKL. The CDR3 runs to 14 residues. V was clipped by 3 bases and J by 0 bases, with 8 bases between them.

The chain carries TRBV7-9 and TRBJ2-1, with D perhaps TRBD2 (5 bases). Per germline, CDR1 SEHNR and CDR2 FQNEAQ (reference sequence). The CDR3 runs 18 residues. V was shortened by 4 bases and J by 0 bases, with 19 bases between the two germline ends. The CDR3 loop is CASSSFPPSRSSYNEQFF. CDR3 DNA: TGTGCCAGCAGCTCATTCCCTCCTAGCCGTAGCTCCTACAATGAGCAGTTCTTC. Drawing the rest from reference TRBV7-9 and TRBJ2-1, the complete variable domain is DTGVSQNPRHKITKRGQNVTFRCDPISEHNRLYWYRQTLGQGPEFLTYFQNEAQLEKSRLLSDRFSAERPKGSFSTLEIQRTEQGDSAMYLCASSSFPPSRSSYNEQFFGPGTRLTVL.

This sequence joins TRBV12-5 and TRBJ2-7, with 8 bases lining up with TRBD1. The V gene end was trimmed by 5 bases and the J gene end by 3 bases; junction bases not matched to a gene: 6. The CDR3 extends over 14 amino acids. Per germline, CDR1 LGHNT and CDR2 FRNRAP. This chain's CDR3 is CASGTGGTNYEQYF. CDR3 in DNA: TGTGCTAGTGGTACAGGGGGAACAAACTACGAGCAGTACTTC.

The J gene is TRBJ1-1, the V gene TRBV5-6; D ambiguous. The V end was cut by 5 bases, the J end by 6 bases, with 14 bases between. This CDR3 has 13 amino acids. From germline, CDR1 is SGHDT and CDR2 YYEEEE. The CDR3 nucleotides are TGTGCCAGCAGTTTTGGAAGTTGGGCTGAAGCTTTCTTT. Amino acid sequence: CASSFGSWAEAFF.

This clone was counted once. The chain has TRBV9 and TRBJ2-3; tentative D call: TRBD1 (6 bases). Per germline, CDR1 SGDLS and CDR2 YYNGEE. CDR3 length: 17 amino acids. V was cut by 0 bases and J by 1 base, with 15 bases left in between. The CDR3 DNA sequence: TGTGCCAGCAGCGTAGAGGGGGACATCGGAGGCACAGATACGCAGTATTTT. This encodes CASSVEGDIGGTDTQYF.

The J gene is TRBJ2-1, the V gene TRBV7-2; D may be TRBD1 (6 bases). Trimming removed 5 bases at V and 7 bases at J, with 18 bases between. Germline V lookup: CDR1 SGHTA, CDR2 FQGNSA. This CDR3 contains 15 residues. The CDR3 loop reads CASSRRDTPFNEQFF. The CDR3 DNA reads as TGTGCCAGCAGCCGCCGGGACACCCCGTTTAATGAGCAGTTCTTC.

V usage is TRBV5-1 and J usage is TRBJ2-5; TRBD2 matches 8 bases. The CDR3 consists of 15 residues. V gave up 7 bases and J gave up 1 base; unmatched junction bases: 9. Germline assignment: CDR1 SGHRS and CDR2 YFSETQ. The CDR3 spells CASGLATGSQETQYF. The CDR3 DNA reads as TGCGCCAGCGGACTAGCTACGGGGTCCCAAGAGACCCAGTACTTC.

CDR3 sequence reads: CASSFSGEQFF. In DNA, the CDR3 is TGTGCCAGCAGCTTCAGCGGTGAGCAGTTCTTC. The gene calls are TRBV7-9 and TRBJ2-1; maybe TRBD2 (5 bases). Trimming took 3 bases from V and 9 from J, leaving 6 bases between them. There are 11 residues in the CDR3. Germline CDR1 is SEHNR and CDR2 is FQNEAQ (reference sequence).

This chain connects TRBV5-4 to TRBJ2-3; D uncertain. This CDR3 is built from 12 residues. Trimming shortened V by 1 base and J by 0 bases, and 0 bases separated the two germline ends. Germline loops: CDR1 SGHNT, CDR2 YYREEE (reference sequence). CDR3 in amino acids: CASSLSTDTQYF. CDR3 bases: TGTGCCAGCAGCTTGAGCACAGATACGCAGTATTTT.

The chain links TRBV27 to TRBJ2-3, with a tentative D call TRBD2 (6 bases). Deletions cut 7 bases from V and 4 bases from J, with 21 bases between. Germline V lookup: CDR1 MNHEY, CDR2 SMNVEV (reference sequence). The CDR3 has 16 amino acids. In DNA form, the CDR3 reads TGTGCCAGCATTATATCTTGGACGGCGGGATCAGATACGCAGTATTTT. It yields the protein CASIISWTAGSDTQYF.

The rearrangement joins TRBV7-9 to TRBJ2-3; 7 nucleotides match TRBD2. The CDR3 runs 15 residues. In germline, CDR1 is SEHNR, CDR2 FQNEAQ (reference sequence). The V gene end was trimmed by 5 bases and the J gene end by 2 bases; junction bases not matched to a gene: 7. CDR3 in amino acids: CASSHVSGATDTQYF. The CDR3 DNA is TGTGCCAGCAGCCATGTAAGCGGGGCCACAGATACGCAGTATTTT.

CDR3 in DNA: TGTGCCACCAGCACAGGGGAGACTAGCGATCCTCAAGAGACCCAGTACTTC. Protein sequence: CATSTGETSDPQETQYF. The chain has TRBV15 and TRBJ2-5; the match to TRBD2 covers 8 bases. The ends lost 4 bases at V and 2 bases at J; junction bases unmatched: 12. This CDR3 is built from 17 residues. From germline, CDR1 is LNHNV and CDR2 YYDKDF (reference sequence).

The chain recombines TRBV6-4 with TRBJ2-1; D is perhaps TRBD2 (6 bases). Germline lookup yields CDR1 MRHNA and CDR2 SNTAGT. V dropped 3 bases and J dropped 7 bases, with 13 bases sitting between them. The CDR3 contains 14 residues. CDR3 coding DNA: TGTGCCAGCAGTGAAGGTCTAGCGATGAATGAGCAGTTCTTC. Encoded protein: CASSEGLAMNEQFF.

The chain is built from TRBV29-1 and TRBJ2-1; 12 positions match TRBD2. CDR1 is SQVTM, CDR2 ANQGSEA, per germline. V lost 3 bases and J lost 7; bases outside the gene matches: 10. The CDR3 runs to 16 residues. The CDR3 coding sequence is TGCAGCGTTGAGGGACTAGCGGGTGGCAATGTGAATGAGCAGTTCTTC. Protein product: CSVEGLAGGNVNEQFF.

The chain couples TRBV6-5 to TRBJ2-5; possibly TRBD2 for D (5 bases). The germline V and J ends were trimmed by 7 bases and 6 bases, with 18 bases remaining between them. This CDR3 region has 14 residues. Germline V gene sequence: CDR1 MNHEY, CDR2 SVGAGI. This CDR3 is CASTPLGGLQTQYF. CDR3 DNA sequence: TGTGCCAGCACCCCTCTAGGAGGTCTCCAGACCCAGTACTTC.

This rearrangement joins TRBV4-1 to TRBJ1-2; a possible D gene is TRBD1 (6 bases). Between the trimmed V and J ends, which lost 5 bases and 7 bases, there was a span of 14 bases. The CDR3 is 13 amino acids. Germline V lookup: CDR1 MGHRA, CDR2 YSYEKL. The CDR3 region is CASSEQGGTGYTF. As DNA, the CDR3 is TGCGCCAGCAGCGAGCAAGGGGGTACTGGCTACACCTTC.